In this sample, the clone carrying this T cell receptor (beta chain) is medium-sized. Its antigen is still unknown. CD4+CD45RO+CD25- cells were isolated as memory CD4+ T cells. Study findings and constraints: Tumor-infiltrating Treg TCR alpha and beta sequences overlapped most with tumor naive CD4+ T cells, then blood naive. Tumor memory CD4+ T cell TCR gene usage was found to cluster with blood and lymph node memory CD4+ cells and with lymph node naive CD4+ cells.

Semi-nested PCR with Nested Universal Primer A followed constant-region reverse priming of full-length variable regions. TCRdb re-called the 5' RACE reads through MiXCR, storing one row per CDR3 protein. Of roughly 9,400 distinct CDR3 sequences listed, roughly 16% were seen once; the top ten hold around 3.2%. Specimen: memory CD4+ T cells sorted from blood. Subset denoted: memory CD4+ T cells, CD4+CD45RO+CD25-. This clonotype was sampled from a female donor with breast cancer.

This CDR3 reads CASSFGSRADTQYF. The CDR3 DNA follows: TGCGCCAGCAGCTTTGGAAGCCGGGCAGATACGCAGTATTTT. The J gene is TRBJ2-3, the V gene TRBV5-1; D remains ambiguous. This CDR3 is built from 14 residues. The germline gives CDR1 SGHRS, CDR2 YFSETQ. V was clipped by 2 bases and J by 4 bases, with 11 bases between them. Filled out from reference TRBV5-1 and TRBJ2-3, the complete variable domain reads KAGVTQTPRYLIKTRGQQVTLSCSPISGHRSVSWYQQTPGQGLQFLFEYFSETQRNKGNFPGRFSGRQFSNSRSEMNVSTLELGDSALYLCASSFGSRADTQYFGPGTRLTVL.